The present TCR beta chain was sequenced within a study of T cells in Graves' hyperthyroidism and ophthalmopathy. Ophthalmopathy patients showed a Clinical Activity Score of at least 3, NOSPECS grade of at least 4 and duration under 3 months. Diagnoses were established using clinical symptoms, serum thyroxine and TRAb, thyroid ultrasound and orbital computed tomography. The germline V and J ends were trimmed by 4 bases and 4 bases, with 16 bases remaining between them. CDR3 length: 15 residues. Germline values: CDR1 LGHDT, CDR2 YNNKEL (reference sequence). Findings and limits, study-wide: In blood, most of the thyroid clonotypes expanded above 0.001 were also present.

TCR beta CDR3 sequences were amplified from RNA transcripts. With the HTBI primer set, the TCR CDR3 went through a first round of RT-PCR. In TCRdb, the multiplex PCR reads were re-called with MiXCR into one record per CDR3 protein. The sample comprises approximately 400,000 distinct CDR3 sequences, around a sixth of which are singletons, and 35% to 45% rests with the top ten. This clonotype was recorded many times. The target antigen is unknown. The sequenced sample was blood. V gene TRBV3-1 combines with J gene TRBJ2-5; D gene unclear. The TCR was taken from a man between 18 and 35 years old with Graves' ophthalmopathy. The CDR3 loop reads CASSLTGDSGETQYF. CDR3 nucleotide sequence: TGTGCCAGCAGCCTCACCGGAGATTCGGGAGAGACCCAGTACTTC.